Presented here are 5 T cell receptor beta chains from one specimen sequenced in a study of blood T cell repertoires in COVID-19. Using immunoSEQ multiplex PCR, the repertoire was profiled, and TCRdb retains in-frame clones only, with some absent. The repertoire consists of about 120,000 clones, with 76% occurring once and the leading ten covering about 3.7%. Specimen: peripheral blood. The receptors stem from a woman of 80 years or more with acute or convalescent COVID-19.

The chain uses TRBV18 and TRBJ1-5; D unresolved. V was clipped by 1 base and J by 5 bases, with 6 bases between them. This CDR3 comprises 13 residues. Germline CDR1 is KGHSH and CDR2 is LQKENI. The CDR3 protein is CASSPRGDQPQHF. Here the CDR3 DNA reads TGTGCCAGCTCACCACGGGGAGATCAGCCCCAGCATTTT. Based on the CDR3 plus reference TRBV18 and TRBJ1-5, the full variable domain is NAGVMQNPRHLVRRRGQEARLRCSPMKGHSHVYWYRQLPEEGLKFMVYLQKENIIDESGMPKERFSAEFPKEGPSILRIQQVVRGDSAAYFCASSPRGDQPQHFGDGTRLSIL.

This chain's CDR3 is CASSQQDRGPRTEAFF. CDR3 sequence (DNA): TGCGCCAGCAGTCAACAGGACAGGGGCCCGAGGACTGAAGCTTTCTTT. The chain joins TRBV23-1 to TRBJ1-1; 9 bases align to TRBD1. TRBV23-1 is known as an ORF, though its function is uncertain. CDR3 size: 16 residues. Unmatched junction bases numbered 9, after V lost 2 bases and J lost 5 bases.

This clone was counted between two and nine times. CDR3 nucleotide sequence: TGTGCCAGCAGCCAAATTAATGAAAAACTGTTTTTT. This gives the protein CASSQINEKLFF. V gene TRBV5-8 combines with J gene TRBJ1-4; D is unclear. Germline V lookup: CDR1 SGHTS, CDR2 YDEGEE. V dropped 4 bases and J dropped 4 bases, with 5 bases sitting between them. The CDR3 sequence is 12 residues long.

V and J are TRBV11-2 and TRBJ2-3, with TRBD2 matching over 7 bases. Germline CDR1 is SGHAT and CDR2 is FQNNGV. With V trimmed by 5 bases and J by 7 bases, 9 bases remained unmatched. The CDR3 has 14 amino acids. The CDR3 reads CASSPGGAPYTQYF. CDR3 nucleotides: TGTGCCAGCAGCCCGGGGGGTGCTCCTTATACGCAGTATTTT.

This sequence joins TRBV7-3 and TRBJ1-1; tentatively, D is TRBD1 (6 bases). Germline CDR1 is SGHTA and CDR2 is FQGTGA. The CDR3 is 14 amino acids. V lost 3 bases to trimming and J lost 3 bases, with 11 bases between them. This chain's CDR3 is CASSFQGLDTEAFF. The CDR3 coding sequence is TGTGCCAGCAGCTTCCAGGGGCTGGACACTGAAGCTTTCTTT.